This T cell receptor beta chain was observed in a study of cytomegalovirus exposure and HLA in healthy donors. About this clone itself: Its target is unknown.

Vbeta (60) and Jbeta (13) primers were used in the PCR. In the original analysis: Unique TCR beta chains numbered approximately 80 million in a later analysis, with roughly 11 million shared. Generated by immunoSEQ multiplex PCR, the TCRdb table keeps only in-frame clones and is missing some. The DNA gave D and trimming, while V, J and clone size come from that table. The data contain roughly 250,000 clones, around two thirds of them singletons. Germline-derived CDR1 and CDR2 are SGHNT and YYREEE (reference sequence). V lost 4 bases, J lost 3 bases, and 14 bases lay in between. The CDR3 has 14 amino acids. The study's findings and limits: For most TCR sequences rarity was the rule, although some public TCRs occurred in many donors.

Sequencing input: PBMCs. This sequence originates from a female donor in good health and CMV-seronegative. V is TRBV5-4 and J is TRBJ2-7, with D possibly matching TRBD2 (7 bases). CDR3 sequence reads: CASSLRGGNYEQYF. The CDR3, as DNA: TGTGCCAGCAGCCTGAGGGGGGGGAACTACGAGCAGTACTTC. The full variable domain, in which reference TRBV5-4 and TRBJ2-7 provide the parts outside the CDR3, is ETGVTQSPTHLIKTRGQQVTLRCSSQSGHNTVSWYQQALGQGPQFIFQYYREEENGRGNFPPRFSGLQFPNYSSELNVNALELDDSALYLCASSLRGGNYEQYFGPGTRLTVT.